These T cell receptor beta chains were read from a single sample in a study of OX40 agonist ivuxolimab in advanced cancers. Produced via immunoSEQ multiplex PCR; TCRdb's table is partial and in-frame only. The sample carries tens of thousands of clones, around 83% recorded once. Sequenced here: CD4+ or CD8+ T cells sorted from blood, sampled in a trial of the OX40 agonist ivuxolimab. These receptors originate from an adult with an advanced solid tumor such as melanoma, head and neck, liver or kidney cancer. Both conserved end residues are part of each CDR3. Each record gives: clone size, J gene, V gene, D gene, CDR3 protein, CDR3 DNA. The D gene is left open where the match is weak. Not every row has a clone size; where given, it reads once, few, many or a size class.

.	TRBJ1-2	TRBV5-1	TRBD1	CASNPGQGASGYTF	TGCGCCAGCAACCCGGGACAGGGGGCTAGTGGCTACACCTTC
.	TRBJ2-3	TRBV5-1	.	CASSSDGEVQYF	TGCGCCAGCAGCTCCGACGGTGAGGTCCAGTATTTT
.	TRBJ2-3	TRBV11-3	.	CASSSGGITDTQYF	TGTGCCAGCAGCTCGGGCGGGATAACAGATACGCAGTATTTT
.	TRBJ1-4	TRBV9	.	CASSKTGTHGEKLFF	TGTGCCAGCAGCAAAACAGGGACTCATGGTGAAAAACTGTTTTTT
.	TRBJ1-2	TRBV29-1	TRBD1	CSVARIAETGGGGYTF	TGCAGCGTTGCTCGTATCGCCGAGACAGGGGGTGGAGGCTACACCTTC
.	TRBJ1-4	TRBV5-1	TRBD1	CASSFTGETNEKLFF	TGCGCCAGCAGCTTCACAGGGGAGACTAATGAAAAACTGTTTTTT
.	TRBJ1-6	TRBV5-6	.	CASSSQGSFDPLHF	TGTGCCAGCAGTTCACAGGGTTCGTTTGACCCCCTCCACTTT
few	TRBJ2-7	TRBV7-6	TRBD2	CASSPSGRSYEQYF	TGTGCCAGCAGCCCGAGCGGGAGGTCCTACGAGCAGTACTTC
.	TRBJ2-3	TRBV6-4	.	CASSEDSTDTQYF	TGTGCCAGCAGTGAGGACAGCACAGATACGCAGTATTTT
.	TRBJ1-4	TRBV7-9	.	CASSLDGRGVEKLFF	TGTGCCAGCAGCTTGGACGGCAGGGGCGTCGAAAAACTGTTTTTT
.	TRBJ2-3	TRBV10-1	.	CASSTTSAGATLRDTQYF	TGCGCCAGCAGTACCACCTCCGCTGGGGCGACCCTTAGAGATACGCAGTATTTT
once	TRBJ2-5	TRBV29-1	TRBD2	CSVAGGGRETQYF	TGCAGCGTCGCGGGGGGAGGGCGAGAGACCCAGTACTTC
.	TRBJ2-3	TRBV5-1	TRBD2	CASSKRTSGRNGRDTQYF	TGCGCCAGCAGCAAGAGGACTAGCGGGAGAAACGGGAGAGATACGCAGTATTTT
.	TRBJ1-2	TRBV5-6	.	CASSLWESVLGYTF	TGTGCCAGCAGCTTGTGGGAAAGCGTCTTGGGCTACACCTTC
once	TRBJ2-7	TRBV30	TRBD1	CAWSRTGAGYEQYF	TGTGCCTGGAGCCGGACAGGGGCAGGGTACGAGCAGTACTTC
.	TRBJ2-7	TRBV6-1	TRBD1	CASREMTGLGYEQYF	TGTGCCAGCAGGGAGATGACAGGGTTGGGCTACGAGCAGTACTTC
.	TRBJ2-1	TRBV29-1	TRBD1	CSVMDRGLDEQFF	TGCAGCGTCATGGACAGGGGGCTCGATGAGCAGTTCTTC
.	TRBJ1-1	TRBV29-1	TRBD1	CSALGGVLTAFF	TGCAGCGCCCTAGGGGGCGTTCTTACGGCTTTCTTT
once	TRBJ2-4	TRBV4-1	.	CASSQFSYLDGRAKNIQYF	TGCGCCAGCAGCCAGTTTTCTTATTTGGACGGAAGAGCCAAAAACATTCAGTACTTC
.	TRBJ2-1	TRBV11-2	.	CASSLGDGFGEQFF	TGTGCCAGCAGCTTGGGCGACGGATTTGGAGAGCAGTTCTTC
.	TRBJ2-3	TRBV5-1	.	CATGTSSSTDTQYF	TGCGCCACAGGGACTTCCAGTAGCACAGATACGCAGTATTTT
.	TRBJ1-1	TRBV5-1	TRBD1	CASSLAGQDHTEAFF	TGCGCCAGCAGCTTGGCGGGACAGGACCACACTGAAGCTTTCTTT
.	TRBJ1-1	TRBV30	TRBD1	CAWSVPYSDRVTEAFF	TGTGCCTGGAGTGTCCCCTACTCGGACAGGGTCACTGAAGCTTTCTTT
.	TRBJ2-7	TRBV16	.	CASSQGHRREQYF	TGTGCCAGCAGCCAAGGGCACAGACGCGAGCAGTACTTC
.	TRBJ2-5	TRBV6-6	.	CASSFRKYQETQYF	TGTGCCAGCAGTTTCAGGAAGTACCAAGAGACCCAGTACTTC
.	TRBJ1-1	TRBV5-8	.	CASSPGGGLRRAFF	TGTGCCAGCAGCCCGGGCGGGGGGCTCCGTAGGGCTTTCTTT
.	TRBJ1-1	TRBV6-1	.	CASIKEGLAEAFF	TGTGCCAGCATCAAAGAGGGTTTGGCTGAAGCTTTCTTT
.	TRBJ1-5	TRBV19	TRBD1	CASQRTGGNSNQPQHF	TGTGCCAGTCAACGGACAGGGGGGAATAGCAATCAGCCCCAGCATTTT
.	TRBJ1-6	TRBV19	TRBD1	CASSTPRQGPNSPLHF	TGTGCCAGTAGTACACCTAGACAGGGCCCTAATTCACCCCTCCACTTT
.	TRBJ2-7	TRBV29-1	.	CSVDSVAGKGHEQYF	TGCAGCGTTGATTCGGTTGCAGGGAAGGGCCACGAGCAGTACTTC
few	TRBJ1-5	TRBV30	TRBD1	CAWSVQGVQPQHF	TGTGCCTGGAGTGTTCAGGGGGTACAGCCCCAGCATTTT
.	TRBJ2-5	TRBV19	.	CASSTRAETQYF	TGTGCCAGTAGCACTAGGGCGGAGACCCAGTACTTC
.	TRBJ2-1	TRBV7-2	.	CASSLEGSGRGNEQFF	TGTGCCAGCAGCTTAGAGGGGAGTGGGCGGGGCAATGAGCAGTTCTTC
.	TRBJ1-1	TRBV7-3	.	CASSLDGLPPIMNTEAFF	TGTGCCAGCAGCTTGGACGGCCTTCCTCCGATCATGAACACTGAAGCTTTCTTT
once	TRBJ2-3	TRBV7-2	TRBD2	CASSLLGIAGGQSTDTQYF	TGTGCCAGCAGCTTATTAGGTATAGCGGGAGGACAAAGCACAGATACGCAGTATTTT
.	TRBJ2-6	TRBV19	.	CASRLTGLRGLSGANVLTF	TGTGCCAGCAGGCTTACAGGGTTGAGAGGATTGTCTGGGGCCAACGTCCTGACTTTC
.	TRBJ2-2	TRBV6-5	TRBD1	CAAKTGGTGELFF	TGTGCGGCGAAGACAGGGGGAACCGGGGAGCTGTTTTTT
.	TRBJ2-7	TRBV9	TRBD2	CASQREDSLDEQYF	TGTGCCAGCCAGCGGGAGGACTCCTTAGACGAGCAGTACTTC
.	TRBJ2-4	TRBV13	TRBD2	CASSLLAGGPDIQYF	TGTGCCAGCAGTTTACTAGCGGGAGGGCCGGACATTCAGTACTTC
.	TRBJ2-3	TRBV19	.	CASKRGSSGRTDTQYF	TGTGCCAGTAAGAGGGGGTCTAGCGGTCGCACAGATACGCAGTATTTT
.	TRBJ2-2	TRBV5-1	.	CASSFGQLNTGELFF	TGCGCCAGCAGCTTTGGACAGCTGAACACCGGGGAGCTGTTTTTT
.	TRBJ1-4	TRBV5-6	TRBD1	CASSFYRGGGNEKLFF	TGTGCCAGCAGCTTCTACAGGGGCGGAGGTAATGAAAAACTGTTTTTT
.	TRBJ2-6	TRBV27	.	CASSLGTGRSGANVLTF	TGTGCCAGCAGTTTAGGGACGGGGCGCTCTGGGGCCAACGTCCTGACTTTC
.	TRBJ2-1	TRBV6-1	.	CASKSGGGDEQFF	TGTGCCAGTAAATCAGGTGGAGGGGACGAGCAGTTCTTC
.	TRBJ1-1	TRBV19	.	CASSIDLGSMNTEAFF	TGTGCCAGTAGTATAGATCTTGGGAGCATGAACACTGAAGCTTTCTTT
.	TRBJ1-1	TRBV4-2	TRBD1	CASSQDGQGEAFF	TGTGCCAGCAGCCAGGACGGACAGGGCGAAGCTTTCTTT
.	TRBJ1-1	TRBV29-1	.	CSVTGIGANTEAFF	TGCAGCGTAACCGGGATAGGGGCGAACACTGAAGCTTTCTTT
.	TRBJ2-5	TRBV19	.	CASSLRDFQETQYF	TGTGCCAGTAGTTTACGGGACTTCCAAGAGACCCAGTACTTC
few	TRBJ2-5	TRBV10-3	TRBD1	CAIKGASETQYF	TGTGCCATCAAGGGGGCTTCCGAGACCCAGTACTTC